One sample yielded the 27 T cell receptor beta chains listed below, sequenced in a study of T-cell reconstitution after alpha-beta-depleted transplantation in children. Using unique molecular identifiers, the investigators prepared the TCRbeta library. TCRdb used MiXCR to reprocess the PCR reads, holding one entry per CDR3 protein. Of about 500,000 distinct CDR3 sequences in the sample, about an eighth were seen once. The specimen was PBMCs, mostly from graft donor cells, collected 180 days after TCRalphabeta/CD19-depleted stem cell transplant. The receptor set was obtained from a female patient aged 2-15 years who had a stem cell transplant for aplastic anemia, so the T cells may come from the graft donor.

This clonotype has more than one count but fewer than ten. The gene calls are TRBV19 and TRBJ2-7; 9 bases are shared with TRBD2. V lost 5 bases to trimming and J lost 2 bases; unmatched junction nucleotides: 7. The CDR3 length is 15 residues. Germline CDR1 reads LNHDA; CDR2 reads SQIVND (reference sequence). The DNA of the CDR3 is TGTGCCAGTAGTGCTGGGACTAGCAGAGCCTACGAGCAGTACGTC. Residues: CASSAGTSRAYEQYV.

This clonotype was counted a few times. The gene calls are TRBV11-1 and TRBJ2-3, with TRBD2 matching over 13 bases. The V and J ends lost 5 bases and 2 bases, in that order; junction bases with no gene match: 13. Germline CDR1 and CDR2: SGHAT and FQDESV (reference sequence). This CDR3 is 19 amino acids long. The CDR3 sequence is CASSHRLAGGPRDTDTQYF. CDR3 bases: TGTGCCAGCAGCCACCGACTAGCGGGGGGCCCTCGGGACACAGATACGCAGTATTTT.

This clonotype was detected a few times. The chain combines TRBV9 with TRBJ2-7, with a possible D match to TRBD2 (5 bases). Looked up from germline, CDR1 is SGDLS and CDR2 is YYNGEE. Deletions cut 3 bases from V and 5 bases from J, with 21 bases between. The CDR3 runs 16 residues. Written as DNA, the CDR3 is TGTGCCAGCAGCGCAAACCCGTCGAGGGAGTCCAACGAGCAGTACGTC. It yields the protein CASSANPSRESNEQYV.

The V and J genes are TRBV7-2 and TRBJ2-3; D perhaps matches TRBD2 (5 bases). CDR1 is SGHTA, CDR2 FQGNSA, per germline. CDR3 length: 16 residues. The V gene lost 5 bases and the J gene lost 1 base, with 16 bases spanning the gap. This chain's CDR3 is CASSILASGGTDTQYF. The CDR3 DNA is TGTGCCAGCAGCATTCTAGCCTCTGGGGGCACAGATACGCAGTATTTT.

This clonotype appeared a few times. The chain couples TRBV12-3 or TRBV12-4 to TRBJ2-1; possible D gene TRBD2, 9 bases. This CDR3 comprises 12 residues. Between the trimmed V and J ends, which lost 6 bases and 15 bases, there was a span of 18 bases. This chain's CDR3 is CASSQGAGGGFF. For the CDR3, the DNA is TGTGCCAGCAGCCAGGGGGCGGGAGGGGGGTTCTTC.

A few counts support this clonotype. The J gene is TRBJ1-4, the V gene TRBV12-3 or TRBV12-4; the D gene is possibly TRBD1 (6 bases). The CDR3 length is 16 residues. Trimming removed 5 bases at V and 4 bases at J, with 17 bases between. CDR3 DNA sequence: TGTGCCAGCAGTGCCGGTGAAGGACAGCTTAATGAAAAACTGTTTTTT. Translation: CASSAGEGQLNEKLFF.

There are many counts of this clonotype. This chain connects TRBV7-9 to TRBJ2-7; D perhaps matches TRBD2 (5 bases). V gave up 3 bases and J gave up 0 bases, with 9 bases separating them. The CDR3 loop spans 14 amino acids. Per germline, CDR1 SEHNR and CDR2 FQNEAQ (reference sequence). In DNA, the CDR3 is TGTGCCAGCAGCTTTAGGGAGAGCTCCTACGAGCAGTACTTC. It translates to CASSFRESSYEQYF.

The V call is TRBV9, the J call TRBJ1-1; D not resolved. Trimming left V 1 base short and J 5 bases short, with 15 bases between. Per the germline V gene, CDR1 is SGDLS and CDR2 is YYNGEE. CDR3 length: 15 residues. In DNA form, the CDR3 reads TGTGCCAGCAGCGTAATGGCGGACCGTGGAACTGAAGCTTTCTTT. Translating gives CASSVMADRGTEAFF.

The chain has TRBV12-3 or TRBV12-4 and TRBJ1-5; D call uncertain. Trimming took off 5 bases at V and 6 bases at J, with 11 bases between the two ends. CDR3 length: 13 amino acids. The CDR3 nucleotides are TGTGCCAGCAGTCCTCAGGTAATTCAGCCCCAGCATTTT. Residues: CASSPQVIQPQHF.

V is TRBV12-3 or TRBV12-4 and J is TRBJ1-5, with TRBD1 matching over 7 bases. V dropped 5 bases and J dropped 0; count of bases not matched to a gene: 10. The CDR3 extends over 17 amino acids. The CDR3: CASSLRQGAGSNQPQHF. The CDR3 DNA follows: TGTGCCAGCAGTCTAAGACAGGGTGCGGGTAGCAATCAGCCCCAGCATTTT.

With respect to this clonotype: An end of the junction differs from the germline gene, which may be a read error. The V and J genes are TRBV7-9 and TRBJ2-1; the D gene is possibly TRBD2 (5 bases). The CDR3 length is 10 residues. Germline V lookup: CDR1 SEHNR, CDR2 FQNEAQ (reference sequence). CDR3 sequence reads: CLGSYNEQFF. The CDR3 bases are TGCCTGGGGAGTTACAATGAGCAGTTCTTC.

The chain couples TRBV29-1 to TRBJ2-7, with 8 bases fitting TRBD2. Per the germline V gene, CDR1 is SQVTM and CDR2 is ANQGSEA. V dropped 5 bases and J dropped 4; count of bases not matched to a gene: 10. CDR3 length: 14 residues. The CDR3 region has the DNA TGCAGCGTTTTAACACTAGCGGATTCTTACGAGCAGTACTTC. Translating gives CSVLTLADSYEQYF.

V and J are TRBV20-1 and TRBJ2-3; the D gene is possibly TRBD2 (5 bases). The CDR3 totals 11 residues. Germline V gene sequence: CDR1 DFQATT, CDR2 SNEGSKA (reference sequence). V lost 4 bases and J 4 bases, leaving 6 bases between the germline ends. In DNA, the CDR3 is TGCAGTGCTATCGGGGCAGATACGCAGTATTTT. This encodes CSAIGADTQYF.

Details on this clonotype: At one end the junction does not follow the germline gene, possibly because of a read error. The chain recombines TRBV20-1 with TRBJ2-1; D remains ambiguous. Germline V lookup: CDR1 DFQATT, CDR2 SNEGSKA (reference sequence). The CDR3 runs 15 residues. The CDR3 reads CGARKLPFSYNEQFF. The DNA of the CDR3 is TGCGGTGCTAGGAAACTACCATTCTCCTACAATGAGCAGTTCTTC.

This clonotype was found many times. The chain uses TRBV28 and TRBJ2-3; 7 bases fit TRBD1. Germline-derived CDR1 and CDR2 are MDHEN and SYDVKM. CDR3 size: 13 residues. V lost 5 bases to trimming and J lost 6 bases; unmatched junction nucleotides: 5. CDR3 in DNA: TGTGCCAGCAGTGGGACAGACAAGGATACGCAGTATTTT. It encodes CASSGTDKDTQYF.

This clonotype has only a few counts. The chain links TRBV10-3 to TRBJ2-7; D ambiguous. This CDR3 contains 14 residues. CDR1 is ENHRY and CDR2 is SYGVKD in the germline V gene. With 3 bases removed from V and 6 bases from J, the gap between germline ends came to 15 bases. CDR3 DNA: TGTGCCATCAGTGATGGGCCGGCAGCCGGCGAGCAGTACGTC. Translating it yields CAISDGPAAGEQYV.

This clonotype turned up a few times. The chain recombines TRBV12-3 or TRBV12-4 with TRBJ1-1; 9 nucleotides agree with TRBD1. The CDR3 length is 17 residues. The junction had 11 bases not matched to a gene; V was cut back by 2 bases and J by 4 bases. CDR3 bases: TGTGCCAGCAGTTTACATAATCGGGACAGGGAGGGCACTGAAGCTTTCTTT. Protein sequence: CASSLHNRDREGTEAFF.

The chain recombines TRBV6-5 with TRBJ2-1; 10 nucleotides match TRBD2. The V and J ends lost 0 bases and 4 bases, in that order; junction bases with no gene match: 6. CDR1 and CDR2 from the germline V gene are MNHEY and SVGAGI. The CDR3 covers 17 residues. In DNA form, the CDR3 reads TGTGCCAGCAGTTACTCAGGAAGCGGGGGGGGTTACAATGAGCAGTTCTTC. This sequence encodes CASSYSGSGGGYNEQFF.

At least ten counts were recorded for this clonotype. The CDR3 reads CAISESGDEQFF. The CDR3 DNA follows: TGTGCCATCAGTGAGTCCGGGGATGAGCAGTTCTTC. This chain joins TRBV10-3 and TRBJ2-1, with a weak D call TRBD2 (5 bases). The CDR3 is 12 residues long. The V gene's germline CDR1 is ENHRY and CDR2 SYGVKD. The V gene lost 0 bases and the J gene lost 8 bases, with 5 bases spanning the gap.

This clonotype was observed a handful of times. The chain couples TRBV25-1 to TRBJ2-1; 8 bases map to TRBD2. This CDR3 contains 14 residues. Germline values: CDR1 MGHDK, CDR2 SYGVNS. With 6 bases clipped from V and 2 bases from J, the junction kept 3 bases outside the gene matches. CDR3 sequence: CASSFGGAYNEQFF. The DNA for the CDR3 is TGTGCCAGCAGCTTCGGGGGGGCCTACAATGAGCAGTTCTTC. Using reference TRBV25-1 and TRBJ2-1 for the parts outside the CDR3, the full variable domain is EADIYQTPRYLVIGTGKKITLECSQTMGHDKMYWYQQDPGMELHLIHYSYGVNSTEKGDLSSESTVSRIRTEHFPLTLESARPSHTSQYLCASSFGGAYNEQFFGPGTRLTVL.

This clonotype occurred many times. This chain connects TRBV29-1 to TRBJ1-6; no reliable D call. The CDR3 is 13 residues long. The germline V gene has CDR1 SQVTM and CDR2 ANQGSEA. Trimming took 4 bases from V and 10 from J, leaving 14 bases between them. The CDR3 bases are TGCAGCGTTGGGGCTGGTCGAGGGTCACCCCTCCACTTT. Its translation: CSVGAGRGSPLHF.

This clonotype showed up many times. The chain is built from TRBV20-1 and TRBJ2-3, with 8 positions matching TRBD1. The ends lost 3 bases at V and 0 bases at J; junction bases unmatched: 2. The CDR3 is 14 residues long. Germline V gives CDR1 DFQATT, CDR2 SNEGSKA (reference sequence). CDR3 region: CSARYRGSTDTQYF. The CDR3, as DNA: TGCAGTGCTAGGTACAGGGGGAGCACAGATACGCAGTATTTT.

The chain has TRBV27 and TRBJ2-7; TRBD1 aligns across 9 bases. CDR1 and CDR2 (germline): MNHEY, SMNVEV (reference sequence). CDR3 length equals 15 residues. The V segment lost 7 bases and the J segment 5 bases; nucleotides outside the gene matches: 12. The CDR3 DNA sequence: TGTGCCAGCATGATACAGGGACAGGGTTGGAACGAGCAGTACTTC. Its protein is CASMIQGQGWNEQYF.

This clonotype turned up a few times. The gene calls are TRBV27 and TRBJ2-2; 7 bases agree with TRBD1. The germline V gene encodes CDR1 MNHEY and CDR2 SMNVEV (reference sequence). Trimming removed 4 bases from V and 6 bases from J; junction bases left unmatched: 8. The CDR3 runs 15 residues. CDR3 in amino acids: CASSSVGQVAGELFF. CDR3 DNA: TGTGCCAGCAGTTCGGTCGGACAGGTCGCCGGGGAGCTGTTTTTT.

This clonotype was seen a few times. The chain links TRBV28 to TRBJ2-7, with a weak D call TRBD1 (5 bases). This CDR3 has 14 residues. Trimming stripped 3 bases from V and 2 bases from J, with 11 bases between. Looked up from germline, CDR1 is MDHEN and CDR2 is SYDVKM. CDR3 coding DNA: TGTGCCAGCAGTTTCAGGGTTCCTACCTACGAGCAGTACTTC. Translation: CASSFRVPTYEQYF.

CDR3 coding DNA: TGTGCCAGTTCGAGCGGGCCCCAAGAGACCCAGTACTTC. Amino acids: CASSSGPQETQYF. This sequence joins TRBV19 and TRBJ2-5, with D possibly matching TRBD2 (6 bases). The V and J ends lost 8 bases and 1 base respectively, with 11 bases between them. CDR1 is LNHDA, CDR2 SQIVND, per germline (reference sequence). The CDR3 is 13 amino acids.

This rearrangement joins TRBV10-2 to TRBJ1-5, with D perhaps matching TRBD1 (6 bases). Germline values: CDR1 WSHSY, CDR2 SAAADI. Trimming removed 11 bases from V and 7 bases from J, with 18 bases in between. CDR3 length: 13 residues. The CDR3 loop reads CAPHRQGRQPQHF. The CDR3 DNA is TGCGCCCCACACCGGCAGGGGAGACAGCCCCAGCATTTT.